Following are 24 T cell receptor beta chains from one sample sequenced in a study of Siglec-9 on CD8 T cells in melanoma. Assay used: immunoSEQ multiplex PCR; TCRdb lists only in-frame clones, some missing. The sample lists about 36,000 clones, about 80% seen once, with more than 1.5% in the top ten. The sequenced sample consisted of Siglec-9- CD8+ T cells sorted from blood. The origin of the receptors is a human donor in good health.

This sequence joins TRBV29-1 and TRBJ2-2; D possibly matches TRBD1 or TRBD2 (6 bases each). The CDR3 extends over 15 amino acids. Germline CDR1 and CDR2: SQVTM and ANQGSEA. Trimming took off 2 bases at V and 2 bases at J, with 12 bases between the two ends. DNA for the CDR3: TGCAGCGTTGAAAGTGGGGGGCTCAACACCGGGGAGCTGTTTTTT. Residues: CSVESGGLNTGELFF.

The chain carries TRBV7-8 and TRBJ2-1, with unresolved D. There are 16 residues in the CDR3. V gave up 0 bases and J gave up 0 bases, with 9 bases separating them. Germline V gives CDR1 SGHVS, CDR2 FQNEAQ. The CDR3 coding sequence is TGTGCCAGCAGCTTAGCCCCAGTTAGCTCCTACAATGAGCAGTTCTTC. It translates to CASSLAPVSSYNEQFF. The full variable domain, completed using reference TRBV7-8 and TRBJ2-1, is GAGVSQSPRYKVAKRGQDVALRCDPISGHVSLFWYQQALGQGPEFLTYFQNEAQLDKSGLPSDRFFAERPEGSVSTLKIQRTQQEDSAVYLCASSLAPVSSYNEQFFGPGTRLTVL.

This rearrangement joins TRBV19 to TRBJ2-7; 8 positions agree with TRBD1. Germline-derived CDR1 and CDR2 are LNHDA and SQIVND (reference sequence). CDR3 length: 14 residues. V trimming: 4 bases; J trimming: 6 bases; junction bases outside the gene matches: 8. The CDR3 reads CASSKDRDRREQYF. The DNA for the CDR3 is TGTGCCAGTAGTAAGGACAGGGATCGACGCGAGCAGTACTTC. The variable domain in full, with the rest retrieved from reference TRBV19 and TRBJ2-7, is DGGITQSPKYLFRKEGQNVTLSCEQNLNHDAMYWYRQDPGQGLRLIYYSQIVNDFQKGDIAEGYSVSREKKESFPLTVTSAQKNPTAFYLCASSKDRDRREQYFGPGTRLTVT.

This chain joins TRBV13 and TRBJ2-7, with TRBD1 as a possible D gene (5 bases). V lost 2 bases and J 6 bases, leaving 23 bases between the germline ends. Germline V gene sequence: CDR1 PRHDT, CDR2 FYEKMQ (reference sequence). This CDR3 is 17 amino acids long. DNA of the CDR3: TGTGCCAGCAGCTTAAGTTTAGGGCCGGCAGGGCTGTCCGAGCAGTACTTC. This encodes CASSLSLGPAGLSEQYF.

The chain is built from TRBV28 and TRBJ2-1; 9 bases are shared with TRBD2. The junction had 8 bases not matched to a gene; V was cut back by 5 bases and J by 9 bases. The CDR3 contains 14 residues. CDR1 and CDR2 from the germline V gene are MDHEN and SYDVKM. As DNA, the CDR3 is TGTGCCAGCAGTCTAGCGGGATCCGCGGCTGAGCAGTTCTTC. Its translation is CASSLAGSAAEQFF.

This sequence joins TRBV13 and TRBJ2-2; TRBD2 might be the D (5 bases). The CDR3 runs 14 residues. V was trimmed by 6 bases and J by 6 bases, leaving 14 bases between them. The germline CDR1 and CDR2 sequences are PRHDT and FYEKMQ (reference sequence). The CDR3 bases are TGTGCCAGCAGTCCCGGGGAAAAAGCCGGGGAGCTGTTTTTT. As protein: CASSPGEKAGELFF.

DNA for the CDR3: TGTGCCAGCAGCTTCCTGGACGGCTACGAGCAGTACTTC. Residues: CASSFLDGYEQYF. V gene TRBV7-9 combines with J gene TRBJ2-7; D gene uncertain. The V gene lost 3 bases and the J gene lost 3 bases, with 9 bases spanning the gap. The V gene's germline CDR1 is SEHNR and CDR2 FQNEAQ (reference sequence). The CDR3 runs to 13 residues.

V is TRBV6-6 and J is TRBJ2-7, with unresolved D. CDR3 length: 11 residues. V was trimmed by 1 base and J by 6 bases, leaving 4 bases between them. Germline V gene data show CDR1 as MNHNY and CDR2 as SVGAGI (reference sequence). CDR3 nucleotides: TGTGCCAGCAGTTACTACCGCGAGCAGTACTTC. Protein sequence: CASSYYREQYF.

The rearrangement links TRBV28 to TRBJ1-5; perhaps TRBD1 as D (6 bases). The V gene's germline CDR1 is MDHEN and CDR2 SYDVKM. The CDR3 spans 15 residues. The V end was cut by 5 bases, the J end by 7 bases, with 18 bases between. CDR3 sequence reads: CASSPIPGAGQPQHF. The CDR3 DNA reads TGTGCCAGCAGTCCAATACCGGGGGCCGGGCAGCCCCAGCATTTT.

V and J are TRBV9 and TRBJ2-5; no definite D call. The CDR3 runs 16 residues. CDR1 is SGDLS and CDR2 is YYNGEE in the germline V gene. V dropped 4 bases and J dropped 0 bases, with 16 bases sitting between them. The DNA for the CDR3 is TGTGCCAGCAGCCCGGGCACCACTGGGTACCAAGAGACCCAGTACTTC. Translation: CASSPGTTGYQETQYF. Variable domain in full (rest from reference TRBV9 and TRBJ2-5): DSGVTQTPKHLITATGQRVTLRCSPRSGDLSVYWYQQSLDQGLQFLIQYYNGEERAKGNILERFSAQQFPDLHSELNLSSLELGDSALYFCASSPGTTGYQETQYFGPGTRLLVL.

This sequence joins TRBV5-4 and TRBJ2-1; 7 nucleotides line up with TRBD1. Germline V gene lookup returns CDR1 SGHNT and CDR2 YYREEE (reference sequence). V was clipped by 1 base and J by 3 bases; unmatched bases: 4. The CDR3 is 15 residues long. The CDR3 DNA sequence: TGTGCCAGCAGCTTGATAGGGGGCTACTACAATGAGCAGTTCTTC. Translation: CASSLIGGYYNEQFF. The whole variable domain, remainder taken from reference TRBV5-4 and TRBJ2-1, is ETGVTQSPTHLIKTRGQQVTLRCSSQSGHNTVSWYQQALGQGPQFIFQYYREEENGRGNFPPRFSGLQFPNYSSELNVNALELDDSALYLCASSLIGGYYNEQFFGPGTRLTVL.

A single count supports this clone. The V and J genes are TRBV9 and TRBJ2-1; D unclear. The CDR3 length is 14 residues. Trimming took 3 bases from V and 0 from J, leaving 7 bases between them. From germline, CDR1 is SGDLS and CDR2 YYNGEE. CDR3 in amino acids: CASSGESSYNEQFF. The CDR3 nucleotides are TGTGCCAGCAGCGGCGAAAGCTCCTACAATGAGCAGTTCTTC.

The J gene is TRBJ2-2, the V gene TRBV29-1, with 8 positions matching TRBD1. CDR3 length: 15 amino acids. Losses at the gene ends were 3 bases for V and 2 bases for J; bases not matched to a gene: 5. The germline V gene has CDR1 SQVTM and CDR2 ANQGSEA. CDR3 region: CSVESGQGNTGELFF. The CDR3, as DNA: TGCAGCGTTGAGTCTGGACAGGGAAACACCGGGGAGCTGTTTTTT.

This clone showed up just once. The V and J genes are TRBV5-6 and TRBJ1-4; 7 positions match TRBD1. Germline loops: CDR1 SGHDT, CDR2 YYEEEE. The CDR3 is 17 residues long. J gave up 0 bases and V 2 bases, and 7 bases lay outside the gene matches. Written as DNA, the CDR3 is TGTGCCAGCAGCTTCCTACAGGGGCCCCCAACTAATGAAAAACTGTTTTTT. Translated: CASSFLQGPPTNEKLFF.

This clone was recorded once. The CDR3 DNA follows: TGTGCCAGCTCACAAACCCCCGCAATCGGCGGATTGTACGAGCAGTACTTC. Translated: CASSQTPAIGGLYEQYF. The V gene is TRBV18, the J gene TRBJ2-7; D gene unclear. The CDR3 is 17 amino acids. Looked up from germline, CDR1 is KGHSH and CDR2 is LQKENI. V lost 4 bases and J 4 bases, leaving 23 bases between the germline ends.

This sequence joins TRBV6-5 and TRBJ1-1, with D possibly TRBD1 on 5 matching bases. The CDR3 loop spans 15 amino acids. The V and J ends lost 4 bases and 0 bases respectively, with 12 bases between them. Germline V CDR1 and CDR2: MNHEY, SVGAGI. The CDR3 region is CASSLLRGMNTEAFF. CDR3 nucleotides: TGTGCCAGCAGTTTGCTCCGGGGCATGAACACTGAAGCTTTCTTT.

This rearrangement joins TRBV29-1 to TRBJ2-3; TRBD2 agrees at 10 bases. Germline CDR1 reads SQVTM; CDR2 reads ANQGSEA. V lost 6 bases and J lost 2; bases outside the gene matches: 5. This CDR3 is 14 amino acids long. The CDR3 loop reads CSVRTSGYTDTQYF. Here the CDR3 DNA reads TGCAGCGTCCGGACTAGCGGATACACAGATACGCAGTATTTT.

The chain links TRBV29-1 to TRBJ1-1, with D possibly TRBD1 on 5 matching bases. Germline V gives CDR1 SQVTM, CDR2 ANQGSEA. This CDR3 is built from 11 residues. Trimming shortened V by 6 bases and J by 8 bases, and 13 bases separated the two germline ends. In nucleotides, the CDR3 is TGCAGCGTCCCCTCCTGGGGCGAAGCTTTCTTT. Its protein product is CSVPSWGEAFF. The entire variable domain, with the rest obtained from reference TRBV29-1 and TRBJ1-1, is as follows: SAVISQKPSRDICQRGTSLTIQCQVDSQVTMMFWYRQQPGQSLTLIATANQGSEATYESGFVIDKFPISRPNLTFSTLTVSNMSPEDSSIYLCSVPSWGEAFFGQGTRLTVV.

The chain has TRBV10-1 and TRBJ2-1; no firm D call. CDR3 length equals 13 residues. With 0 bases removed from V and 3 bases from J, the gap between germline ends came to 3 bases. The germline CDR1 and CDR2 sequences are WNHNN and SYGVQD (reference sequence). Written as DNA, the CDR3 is TGCGCCAGCAGTGAGTCGAACTACAATGAGCAGTTCTTC. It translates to CASSESNYNEQFF.

CDR3 region: CASSWDGGPINYGYTF. CDR3 nucleotide sequence: TGCGCCAGCAGCTGGGATGGTGGGCCAATTAACTATGGCTACACCTTC. The gene calls are TRBV5-1 and TRBJ1-2; D uncertain. Deletions cut 3 bases from V and 1 base from J, with 16 bases between. The CDR3 is made up of 16 amino acids. The germline V gene has CDR1 SGHRS and CDR2 YFSETQ.

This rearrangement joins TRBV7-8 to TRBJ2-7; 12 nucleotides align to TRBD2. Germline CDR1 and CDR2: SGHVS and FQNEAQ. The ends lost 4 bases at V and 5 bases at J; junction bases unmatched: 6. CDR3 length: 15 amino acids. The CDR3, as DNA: TGTGCCAGCAGCTGGGGACTAGCGGGTATCGACGAGCAGTACTTC. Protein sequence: CASSWGLAGIDEQYF.

CDR3 sequence: CASSLTGTGNTGELFF. Written as DNA, the CDR3 is TGTGCCAGCAGTCTAACCGGGACAGGGAACACCGGGGAGCTGTTTTTT. The chain couples TRBV28 to TRBJ2-2; the match to TRBD1 covers 8 bases. Trimming removed 5 bases from V and 1 base from J; junction bases left unmatched: 6. Germline-derived CDR1 and CDR2 are MDHEN and SYDVKM. The CDR3 covers 16 residues.

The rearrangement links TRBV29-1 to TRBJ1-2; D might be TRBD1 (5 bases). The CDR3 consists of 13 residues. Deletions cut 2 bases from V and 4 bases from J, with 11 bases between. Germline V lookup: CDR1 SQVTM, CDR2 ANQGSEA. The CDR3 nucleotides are TGCAGCGTTGAAAGCCGACAGTTCTATGGCTACACCTTC. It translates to CSVESRQFYGYTF.

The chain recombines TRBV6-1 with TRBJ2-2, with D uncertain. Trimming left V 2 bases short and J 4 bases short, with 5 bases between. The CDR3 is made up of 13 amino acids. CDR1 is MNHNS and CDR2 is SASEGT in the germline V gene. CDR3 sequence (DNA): TGTGCCAGCAGTGAATTACGCACCGGGGAGCTGTTTTTT. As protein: CASSELRTGELFF.